Following are 3 T cell receptor beta chains from one sample sequenced in a study of tumor and adjacent non-tumor tissue in lung cancer. Three rounds of nested PCR, following a modified ARM-PCR protocol, produced the TCRbeta library. Each CDR3 protein is one row after TCRdb ran MiXCR on the multiplex PCR reads. This repertoire shows around 100,000 distinct CDR3 sequences, roughly 60% found once; its top ten account for around 20%. The template was RNA from unsorted bulk tissue. More than 3 cm separated this lung sample from the edge of the tumor. Sequencing was performed on distant non-tumor lung tissue. The origin of the receptors is a man aged 25 to 40 with non-small cell lung cancer.

This chain connects TRBV20-1 to TRBJ1-5, with a possible D match to TRBD1 (5 bases). Germline lookup yields CDR1 DFQATT and CDR2 SNEGSKA (reference sequence). The V end was cut by 3 bases, the J end by 5 bases, with 17 bases between. The CDR3 contains 15 residues. CDR3 in amino acids: CSASGGLGRDQPQHF. CDR3 sequence (DNA): TGCAGTGCTAGCGGGGGGTTAGGCAGGGATCAGCCCCAGCATTTT.

This chain joins TRBV5-5 and TRBJ2-7; D possibly matches TRBD1 or TRBD2 (6 bases each). This CDR3 is built from 17 residues. Trimming took off 3 bases at V and 2 bases at J, with 21 bases between the two ends. The V gene's germline CDR1 is SGHKS and CDR2 YYEKEE (reference sequence). CDR3 in amino acids: CASSSNPRGRIAYEQYF. The CDR3 bases are TGTGCCAGCAGCTCGAATCCTAGGGGGAGGATCGCCTACGAGCAGTACTTC.

This chain uses TRBV6-1 with TRBJ2-7; TRBD2 is a possible D gene (5 bases). Germline V CDR1 and CDR2: MNHNS, SASEGT. Trimming pared 11 bases from V and 6 bases from J, leaving 17 bases between. There are 12 residues in the CDR3. CDR3 protein: CARSEPGVEQYF. The CDR3, as DNA: TGTGCCCGTAGTGAACCCGGGGTCGAGCAGTACTTC.